These T cell receptor beta chains were read from a single sample in a study of blood T cell repertoires in COVID-19. This table comes from immunoSEQ multiplex PCR, and its TCRdb copy is limited to in-frame clones, with some not included. The sample shows more than 95,000 clones, 82% of them seen only once. The sequencing input was peripheral blood. Receptors originate from a man of 80 years or more with acute or convalescent COVID-19. CDR3s leave out the opening cysteine and the closing phenylalanine or tryptophan. The order of the fields is CDR3 protein, V gene, clone size, J gene. Not all rows give a size; the values are once, few, many and, for expanded clones, a class.

ASSATDSNQPQH | TRBV3-1/TRBV3-2 | . | TRBJ1-5
AWSSMGGKLF | TRBV30 | . | TRBJ1-4
ASSLATSGGGELF | TRBV7-2 | . | TRBJ2-2
ASSQGVSDEQF | TRBV5-1 | . | TRBJ2-1
ASSLLLAGASDTQY | TRBV11-2 | . | TRBJ2-3
ASSTGITYEQY | TRBV7-8 | . | TRBJ2-7
ASSMGGNQPQH | TRBV19 | . | TRBJ1-5
ASSYFGTGGTNEQF | TRBV6-2/TRBV6-3 | . | TRBJ2-1
ASSEKQGAGEKLF | TRBV6-4 | . | TRBJ1-4
ASSPGLAGELF | TRBV12-3/TRBV12-4 | . | TRBJ2-2
ASGSHRN | TRBV12-3/TRBV12-4 | few | TRBJ1-2
ASRVNVNMNTEAF | TRBV19 | . | TRBJ1-1
ASSYRRLASRGLNSPLH | TRBV6-2/TRBV6-3 | . | TRBJ1-6
ASSRDRGETQY | TRBV6-5 | . | TRBJ2-5
ASRGAGRRQPQH | TRBV28 | . | TRBJ1-5
ASSFVSGNTIY | TRBV7-9 | . | TRBJ1-3